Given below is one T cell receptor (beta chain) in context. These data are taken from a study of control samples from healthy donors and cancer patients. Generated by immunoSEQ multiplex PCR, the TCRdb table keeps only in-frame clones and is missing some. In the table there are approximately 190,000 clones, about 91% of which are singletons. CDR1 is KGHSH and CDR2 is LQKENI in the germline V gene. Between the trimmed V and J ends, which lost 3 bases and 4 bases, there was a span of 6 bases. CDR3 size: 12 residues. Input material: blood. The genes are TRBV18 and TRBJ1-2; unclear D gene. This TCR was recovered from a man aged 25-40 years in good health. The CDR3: CASSPNRYGYTF. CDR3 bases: TGTGCCAGCTCACCGAACCGCTATGGCTACACCTTC.